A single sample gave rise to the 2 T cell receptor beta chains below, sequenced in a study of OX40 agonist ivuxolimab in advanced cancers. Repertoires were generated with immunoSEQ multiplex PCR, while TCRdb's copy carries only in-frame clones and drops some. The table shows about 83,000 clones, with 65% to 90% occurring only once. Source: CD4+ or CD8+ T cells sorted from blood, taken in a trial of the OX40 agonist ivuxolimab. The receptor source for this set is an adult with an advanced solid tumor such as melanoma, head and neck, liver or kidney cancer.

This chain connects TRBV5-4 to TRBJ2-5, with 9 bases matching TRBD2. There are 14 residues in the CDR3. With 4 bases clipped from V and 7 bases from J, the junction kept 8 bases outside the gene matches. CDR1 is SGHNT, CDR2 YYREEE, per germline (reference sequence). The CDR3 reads CASSPSGGYVTQYF. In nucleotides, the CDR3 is TGTGCCAGCAGCCCGAGCGGGGGGTATGTGACCCAGTACTTC. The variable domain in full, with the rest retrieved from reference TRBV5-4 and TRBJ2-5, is ETGVTQSPTHLIKTRGQQVTLRCSSQSGHNTVSWYQQALGQGPQFIFQYYREEENGRGNFPPRFSGLQFPNYSSELNVNALELDDSALYLCASSPSGGYVTQYFGPGTRLLVL.

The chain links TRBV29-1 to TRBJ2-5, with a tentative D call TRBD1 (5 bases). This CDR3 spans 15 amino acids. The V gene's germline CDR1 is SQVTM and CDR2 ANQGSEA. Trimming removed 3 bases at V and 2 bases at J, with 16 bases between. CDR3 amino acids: CSVEVWAGSQETQYF. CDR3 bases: TGCAGCGTTGAGGTCTGGGCAGGGTCTCAAGAGACCCAGTACTTC. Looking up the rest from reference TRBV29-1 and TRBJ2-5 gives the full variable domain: SAVISQKPSRDICQRGTSLTIQCQVDSQVTMMFWYRQQPGQSLTLIATANQGSEATYESGFVIDKFPISRPNLTFSTLTVSNMSPEDSSIYLCSVEVWAGSQETQYFGPGTRLLVL.